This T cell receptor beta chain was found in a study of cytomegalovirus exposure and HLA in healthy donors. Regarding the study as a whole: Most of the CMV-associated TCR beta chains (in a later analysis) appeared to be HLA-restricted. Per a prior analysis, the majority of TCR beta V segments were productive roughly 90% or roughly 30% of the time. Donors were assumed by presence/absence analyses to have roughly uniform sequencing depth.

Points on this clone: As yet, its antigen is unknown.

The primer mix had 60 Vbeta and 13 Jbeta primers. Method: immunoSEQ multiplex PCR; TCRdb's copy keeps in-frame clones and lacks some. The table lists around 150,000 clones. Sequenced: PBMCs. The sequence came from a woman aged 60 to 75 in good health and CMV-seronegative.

The CDR3, as DNA: TGTGCCAGCAGCTTGGGACAGGGGTGGGACACCGGGGAGCTGTTTTTT. Protein sequence: CASSLGQGWDTGELFF. V gene TRBV7-9 combines with J gene TRBJ2-2; 10 bases line up with TRBD1. CDR3 length equals 16 residues. Germline CDR1 reads SEHNR; CDR2 reads FQNEAQ (reference sequence). The junction had 4 bases not matched to a gene; V was cut back by 3 bases and J by 3 bases.